This T cell receptor (beta chain) emerged from a study of Graves' ophthalmopathy and Graves' hyperthyroidism (dated by TCRdb to about 2018). Study-wide context: Hyperthyroidism was considered stable if no progression to ophthalmopathy occurred within 18 months of follow-up. In total, 135 blood samples were TCR-sequenced: approximately 42 ophthalmopathy, roughly 77 hyperthyroidism and some 17 hyperthyroidism-to-ophthalmopathy patients. The study used TCR beta repertoire signatures to distinguish Graves' ophthalmopathy from Graves' hyperthyroidism and to predict progression to ophthalmopathy. Following sampling, methimazole starting at 30 mg daily was administered to hyperthyroidism patients, and high-dose intravenous methylprednisolone was administered to ophthalmopathy patients. The independent validation cohort included about 20 hyperthyroidism patients plus 17 patients who later progressed from hyperthyroidism to ophthalmopathy. In a handful of hyperthyroidism patients, the T-cell repertoire of thyroid tissue was compared with the T-cell repertoire of blood. To explore V-J signatures distinguishing ophthalmopathy from hyperthyroidism, a discovery set of 100 patients (roughly 42 ophthalmopathy, 57 stable hyperthyroidism) was enrolled. Points the paper makes about the study in general: Most expanded thyroid clonotypes with frequency above 0.001 were also detected in blood, suggesting blood repertoires may reflect the thyroid immune response. In validation, the model predicted ophthalmopathy progression with more than 55% sensitivity and 72.22% specificity; more than ten predicted patients were CT-confirmed with GO in a median of approximately 6.5 months. In cross-validation, the 13-signature model distinguished ophthalmopathy from stable hyperthyroidism with about 90% sensitivity and about 84% specificity, and in the test set the corresponding values were roughly 80% and 76%. Sample size was not predetermined statistically, and investigators were not blinded to group allocation.

For repertoire sequencing, TCR beta CDR3 regions were amplified from RNA transcripts. A first-round RT-PCR used HTBI primers with the Qiagen OneStep RT-PCR kit, followed by a second-round multiplex PCR, size selection and purification. Sequencing of the libraries was carried out on an Illumina HiSeq2000 in paired-end mode with 100 bp reads. On the authors' methods: Reads were processed with SOAPnuke, discarding reads with adapters, uncalled bases, mean Phred below 15, or no exact constant-primer or identifier match. COPE v1.2.5 was used to merge the high-quality paired reads. Each unique nucleotide sequence was defined as a clonotype, and clonotypes were aligned to IMGT TRB V, D and J references with MiTCR v1.1. Analysis was restricted to V-J combinations with a frequency above 0.0001, which covered 98% to 99.2% of repertoires. For each V-J combination, a TCR clonal expansion and chaos score was defined as F50 clonal expansion divided by the chaos observed in the TCRdist matrix. Welch's t-statistics and random forest were used to reduce the features to 10 to 15 V-J combinations, which were then used as input to a naive Bayes classifier. The similarity between thyroid and blood repertoires was quantified using the Morisita-Horn index. TCRdb trimmed public reads at Q25 via fastp, called clones via MiXCR and kept in-frame beta chains. All rows with the same CDR3 protein become a single entry with the most common DNA and genes. These V and J calls derive from TCRdb rather than the authors' analysis. Recorded for this sample are over a million distinct CDR3 sequences; less than 45% of them occurred a single time. Approximately 10% of the sample is in the top ten clones.

Concerning this clonotype itself: The specificity of this receptor is unknown. Base qualities are not recorded, but no much larger clone differs from it by a single base.

Trimmed from V: 5 bases; trimmed from J: 7 bases; junction bases lacking a gene match: 8. CDR1 and CDR2 were assigned from the germline V gene as SGDLS and YYNGEE. The CDR3 numbers 13 residues from cysteine through phenylalanine. Just the 39-base CDR3 DNA is kept, in frame starting at base 1. Hyperthyroidism patients were newly diagnosed, were aged 18 to 65 years, and had a disease duration under 2 months. Patients with other autoimmune diseases, uncontrolled infections, pregnancy or lactation were excluded from the study. Clinical symptoms, serum thyroxine, TRAb, thyroid ultrasound and orbital computed tomography were used for diagnosis. Trizol reagent was used to extract the total RNA, and its quality was then checked on an Agilent 2100 Bioanalyzer.

The chain uses TRBV9 and TRBJ2-7, and TRBD2 matches 8 of the central bases. The sequence came from an adult man with Graves' hyperthyroidism. Sequencing was performed on peripheral blood or thyroid tissue (not recorded which). The CDR3 is CASSGAGVGEQYF. In nucleotides, the sequence is TGTGCCAGCAGTGGAGCGGGAGTGGGGGAGCAGTACTTC.